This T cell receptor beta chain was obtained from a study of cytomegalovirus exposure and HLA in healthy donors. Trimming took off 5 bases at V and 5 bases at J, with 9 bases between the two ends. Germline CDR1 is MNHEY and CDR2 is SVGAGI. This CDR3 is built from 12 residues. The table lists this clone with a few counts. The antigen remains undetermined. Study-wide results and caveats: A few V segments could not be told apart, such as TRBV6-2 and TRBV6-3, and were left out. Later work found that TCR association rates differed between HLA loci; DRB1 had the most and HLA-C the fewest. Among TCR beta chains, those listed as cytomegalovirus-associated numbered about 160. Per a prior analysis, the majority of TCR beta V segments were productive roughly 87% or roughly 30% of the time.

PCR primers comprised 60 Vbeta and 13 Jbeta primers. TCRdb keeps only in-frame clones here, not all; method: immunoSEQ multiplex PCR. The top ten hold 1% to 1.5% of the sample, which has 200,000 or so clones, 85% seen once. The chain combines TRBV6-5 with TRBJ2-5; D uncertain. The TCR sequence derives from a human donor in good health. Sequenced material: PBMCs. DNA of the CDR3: TGTGCCAGCAGTCCAAACCGGGAGACCCAGTACTTC. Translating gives CASSPNRETQYF.